This T cell receptor (beta chain) was found in a study of chemoradiotherapy in HPV16-positive cancers (dated by TCRdb to 2022 to 2024). In the study overall: Candidate HPV-specific T-cell clones and common TCR motifs were defined by functional T-cell assays performed on cells from a couple of HPV16-positive patients. The study asked whether T-cell immunity against the HPV oncoproteins E6 and E7 changes during chemoradiotherapy and whether it affects survival. TCR repertoires from under 90 patients with HPV-related cancers were then used to track the candidate HPV-specific TCRs and motifs.

As regards this clone: Its cognate antigen has yet to be identified. No qualities accompany the bases; no much larger clone lies one base away.

Because repertoires were sampled repeatedly during chemoradiotherapy, clonal expansion in the tumor microenvironment could be followed. V is clipped by 5 bases and J by 3 bases, and the sequence between their germline boundaries is 22 bases long. CDR1 and CDR2 are read off the germline V gene as SGHVS and FNYEAQ. Measured from the cysteine to the phenylalanine, the CDR3 is 18 residues long. Just the 54-base CDR3 DNA is kept, in frame starting at base 1. The library came from the immunoSEQ multiplex PCR assay. What TCRdb holds here is the immuneACCESS table cut down to in-frame rearrangements. Part of the clones is not present; checked against another copy, under half of the missing clones reflect an unresolved V gene, and the others are unexplained. In this sample the table shows 30,000 to 40,000 clones, around 93% of which occur a single time. In total, the top ten clones hold 3% to 4.5% of the sample.

Findings and caveats that apply to the study as a whole: Expansion of candidate HPV-specific clones and E7-related TCR motifs was observed in the tumor microenvironment during treatment, whereas no such expansion was observed for non-HPV-specific T cells. The functional definition of HPV-specific T cells was derived from only a couple of HPV16-positive patients, and the survival association was reported for HPV16-positive patients. Improved recurrence-free survival in HPV16-positive patients was associated with expansion of HPV-responsive T cells during chemoradiotherapy.

In this chain, TRBV7-6 is recombined with TRBJ2-2; there is no confident call for the D gene. Sequencing was performed on blood, taken from a patient who underwent chemoradiotherapy. This clonotype was sampled from a human donor with HPV-associated anogenital cancer. The DNA reads as follows: TGTGCCAGCAGCCCCCCTTACACACCCCGAGGCGACACCGGGGAGCTGTTTTTT. This is translated as CASSPPYTPRGDTGELFF.